The 18 T cell receptor beta chains in this list originate from one sample, sequenced in a study of Graves' ophthalmopathy and Graves' hyperthyroidism. From RNA, the CDR3 regions of TCR beta chains were amplified and sequenced. An opening RT-PCR round employed HTBI primers and preceded a second-round multiplex PCR. Via MiXCR, TCRdb re-called the multiplex PCR reads, giving one row per CDR3 protein. Of roughly 600,000 distinct CDR3 sequences listed, under 45% are singletons. What was sequenced was peripheral blood or thyroid tissue (not recorded which). Receptors were obtained from an adult man with Graves' hyperthyroidism.

In this sample, this clonotype turned up a few times. The chain couples TRBV7-9 to TRBJ2-7, with 11 bases lining up with TRBD1. CDR1 SEHNR and CDR2 FQNEAQ come from the germline V gene (reference sequence). CDR3 length equals 15 residues. Losses at the gene ends were 5 bases for V and 3 bases for J; bases not matched to a gene: 6. The CDR3, as DNA: TGTGCCAGCAGCACGGGGGACAGGGGGGACTACGAGCAGTACTTC. Protein sequence: CASSTGDRGDYEQYF.

The chain joins TRBV2 to TRBJ1-3, with a tentative D call TRBD1 (5 bases). Germline V lookup: CDR1 SNHLY, CDR2 FYNNEI. The CDR3 runs 12 residues. V lost 9 bases, J lost 4 bases, and 10 bases lay in between. CDR3: CASRTPGNTIYF. CDR3 nucleotides: TGTGCCAGTCGGACACCCGGAAACACCATATATTTT.

J is TRBJ2-7 and V is TRBV20-1; TRBD1 matches 9 bases. J was trimmed by 6 bases and V by 1 base; bases with no gene match: 7. The CDR3 has 14 residues. Germline V gene sequence: CDR1 DFQATT, CDR2 SNEGSKA (reference sequence). CDR3 residues: CSARVNTGGSEQYF. The CDR3 region has the DNA TGCAGTGCTAGAGTCAATACAGGGGGCTCCGAGCAGTACTTC.

This clonotype was observed at least ten times. The J gene is TRBJ2-5, the V gene TRBV4-1; D might be TRBD1 (5 bases). V was pared by 2 bases and J by 6 bases, with 16 bases between. CDR3 length equals 15 residues. CDR1 and CDR2 (germline): MGHRA, YSYEKL. The CDR3 sequence: CASSQKSDTPKTQYF. CDR3 bases: TGCGCCAGCAGCCAAAAGTCGGACACACCTAAGACCCAGTACTTC.

This clonotype has a count of ten or more. The chain uses TRBV6-5 and TRBJ1-1; D remains ambiguous. Per the germline V gene, CDR1 is MNHEY and CDR2 is SVGAGI. The CDR3 is 14 residues long. Trimming pared 2 bases from V and 0 bases from J, leaving 7 bases between. CDR3 in amino acids: CASSYRALNTEAFF. The CDR3 DNA is TGTGCCAGCAGTTACAGGGCACTGAACACTGAAGCTTTCTTT.

At least ten counts were recorded for this clonotype. V gene TRBV12-3 or TRBV12-4 combines with J gene TRBJ1-5, with D uncertain. The germline V and J ends were trimmed by 2 bases and 7 bases, with 12 bases remaining between them. The CDR3 spans 14 residues. The CDR3 DNA reads TGTGCCAGCAGTTTAAAGGGCTCGGGCCAGCCCCAGCATTTT. Encoded protein: CASSLKGSGQPQHF.

This clonotype was recorded many times. V and J are TRBV24-1 and TRBJ1-4; tentative D call: TRBD1 (6 bases). CDR1 and CDR2 from the germline V gene are KGHDR and SFDVKD. V gave up 3 bases and J gave up 3 bases, with 10 bases separating them. CDR3 size: 15 residues. The CDR3 bases are TGTGCCACCAGTGATACGACAGGCGCTAATGAAAAACTGTTTTTT. It codes for CATSDTTGANEKLFF.

This clonotype was observed a single time. This chain uses TRBV7-9 with TRBJ2-5; D might be TRBD1 (6 bases). Germline V lookup: CDR1 SEHNR, CDR2 FQNEAQ (reference sequence). V was trimmed by 6 bases and J by 11 bases, leaving 22 bases between them. The CDR3 extends over 14 amino acids. This CDR3 reads CASRQGLGTDTQYF. The CDR3 bases are TGTGCCAGCAGACAGGGCCTCGGTACAGATACGCAGTACTTC. Supplemented by reference TRBV7-9 and TRBJ2-5, the full variable domain reads DTGVSQNPRHKITKRGQNVTFRCDPISEHNRLYWYRQTLGQGPEFLTYFQNEAQLEKSRLLSDRFSAERPKGSFSTLEIQRTEQGDSAMYLCASRQGLGTDTQYFGPGTRLLVL.

This clonotype showed up many times. The chain links TRBV6-6 to TRBJ1-2; TRBD1 is a possible D gene (6 bases). The CDR3 spans 15 residues. CDR1 is MNHNY and CDR2 is SVGAGI in the germline V gene (reference sequence). The germline V and J ends were trimmed by 6 bases and 1 base, with 15 bases remaining between them. The CDR3 is CASREGGSNNYGYTF. CDR3 nucleotide sequence: TGTGCCAGCAGGGAGGGGGGATCCAATAACTATGGCTACACCTTC.

In regard to this clonotype: Its ends do not fully match the called genes, so a read error is possible. The V and J genes are TRBV9 and TRBJ2-7; 9 positions match TRBD2. The length of the CDR3 is 17 residues. From germline, CDR1 is SGDLS and CDR2 YYNGEE. CDR3 coding DNA: TGCGCCAGCAGCCAAGATCTTCAGCGGGAGGTCTCCTACGAGCAGTACTTC. It translates to CASSQDLQREVSYEQYF.

The V call is TRBV29-1, the J call TRBJ2-5; TRBD1 agrees at 7 bases. This CDR3 spans 12 amino acids. The V gene's germline CDR1 is SQVTM and CDR2 ANQGSEA. J gave up 3 bases and V 6 bases, and 4 bases lay outside the gene matches. The CDR3 DNA sequence: TGCAGCGTAGGACAGGACAAAGAGACCCAGTACTTC. Protein: CSVGQDKETQYF.

Comments on this clonotype: One junction end disagrees with the germline gene, perhaps due to a read error. The chain joins TRBV10-3 to TRBJ2-2; TRBD1 or TRBD2 may be the D gene (5 bases each). The CDR3 spans 16 residues. Germline-derived CDR1 and CDR2 are ENHRY and SYGVKD. In DNA, the CDR3 is TGTGCCAGCAGTGAAGAGGGGCCCGCCGAGTCCGGGGAGCTGTTTTTT. Translating it yields CASSEEGPAESGELFF.

This clonotype was recorded a few times. The V and J genes are TRBV29-1 and TRBJ1-4, with a tentative D call TRBD1 (5 bases). Germline lookup yields CDR1 SQVTM and CDR2 ANQGSEA. Deletions cut 6 bases from V and 6 bases from J, with 20 bases between. This CDR3 comprises 15 residues. Here the CDR3 reads CSVSTGGAQDEKLFF. In DNA form, the CDR3 reads TGCAGCGTCTCTACCGGCGGGGCGCAGGATGAAAAACTGTTTTTT.

This clonotype appeared once. CDR3 in amino acids: CASRAGGPTDTQQETQYF. The DNA for the CDR3 is TGTGCCAGTCGAGCGGGAGGGCCGACAGATACGCAGCAAGAGACCCAGTACTTC. The chain couples TRBV7-2 to TRBJ2-5; TRBD2 aligns across 10 bases. The CDR3 runs 18 residues. The J segment lost 2 bases and the V segment lost 9 bases, leaving 18 bases of the junction unmatched. Germline V gene sequence: CDR1 SGHTA, CDR2 FQGNSA.

The sample holds a few counts of this clonotype. The V call is TRBV7-3, the J call TRBJ2-3; possible D gene TRBD2, 6 bases. The germline V and J ends were trimmed by 5 bases and 1 base, with 10 bases remaining between them. Germline-derived CDR1 and CDR2 are SGHTA and FQGTGA. The CDR3 length is 14 residues. CDR3 in amino acids: CASSLWGGTDTQYF. The CDR3 DNA reads as TGTGCCAGCAGCCTATGGGGGGGCACAGATACGCAGTATTTT.

As regards this clonotype: A much larger clone lies a single base off, so this may be a read error. Written as DNA, the CDR3 is TGCAGCGTTGAGTTAGAGGGCAGGGACACTGGGGCCAACGTCCTGACTTTC. It specifies CSVELEGRDTGANVLTF. The V call is TRBV29-1, the J call TRBJ2-6; D might be TRBD1 (6 bases). Deletions cut 3 bases from V and 2 bases from J, with 17 bases between. The germline V gene has CDR1 SQVTM and CDR2 ANQGSEA. This CDR3 contains 17 residues.

The DNA for the CDR3 is TGTGCCAGCTCAAGAGGGGGTGCTTCGGATGAAAAACTGTTTTTT. This codes for CASSRGGASDEKLFF. V usage is TRBV28 and J usage is TRBJ1-4; D perhaps matches TRBD1 (6 bases). The CDR3 sequence is 15 residues long. Between the trimmed V and J ends, which lost 8 bases and 6 bases, there was a span of 19 bases. Germline loops: CDR1 MDHEN, CDR2 SYDVKM.

This chain uses TRBV29-1 with TRBJ1-1, with D perhaps TRBD1 (5 bases). V was pared by 6 bases and J by 11 bases, with 22 bases between. The CDR3 extends over 13 amino acids. The germline CDR1 and CDR2 sequences are SQVTM and ANQGSEA. CDR3 coding DNA: TGCAGCGTCGAGGGCTACCAGGGCTCCTCGGCTTTCTTT. Its protein is CSVEGYQGSSAFF.